The TCR beta chain described here comes from a study of T cell repertoires in cytomegalovirus infection. Across the study: CMV infection together with matching HLA type was indicated by public TCR beta signatures.

TCRdb processed the reads anew with MiXCR; each CDR3 protein has one entry. Among about 890,000 distinct CDR3 sequences listed, under 40% were seen once. This clonotype showed up just a few times. Antigen unknown. The CDR3 loop spans 19 amino acids. V lost 3 bases to trimming and J lost 5 bases; unmatched junction nucleotides: 16. Findings and limits, study-wide: The cumulative frequency of public TCR beta families distinguished individuals who carried CMV together with the relevant HLA. CMV-specific TCR beta clonotypes restricted by HLA-C dominated the ex vivo response.

The TCR originated in a human donor in good health (CMV status not recorded). Some clones in this sample may be carry-over from other donors' samples. The V gene is TRBV12-3 or TRBV12-4, the J gene TRBJ1-4; 9 nucleotides match TRBD1. Source: cultured CD8+ T cells from PBMCs, taken from culture after CMV antigen stimulation. The CDR3 loop is CASSFVVPNRDRANEKLFF. The DNA for the CDR3 is TGTGCCAGCAGTTTTGTCGTACCCAACCGGGACAGGGCCAATGAAAAACTGTTTTTT.